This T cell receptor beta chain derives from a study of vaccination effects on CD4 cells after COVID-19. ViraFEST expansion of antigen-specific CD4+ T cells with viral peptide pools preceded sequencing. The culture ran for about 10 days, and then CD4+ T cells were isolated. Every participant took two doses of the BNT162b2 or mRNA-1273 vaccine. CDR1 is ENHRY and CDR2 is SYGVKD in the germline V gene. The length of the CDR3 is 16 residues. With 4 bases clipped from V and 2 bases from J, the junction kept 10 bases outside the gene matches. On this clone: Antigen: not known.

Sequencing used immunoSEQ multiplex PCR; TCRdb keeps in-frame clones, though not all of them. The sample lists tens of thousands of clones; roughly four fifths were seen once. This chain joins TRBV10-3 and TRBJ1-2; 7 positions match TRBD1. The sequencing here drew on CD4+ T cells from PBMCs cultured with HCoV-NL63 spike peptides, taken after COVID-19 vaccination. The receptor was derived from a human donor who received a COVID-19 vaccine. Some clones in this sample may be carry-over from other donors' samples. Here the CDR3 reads CAISGYPGRGNYGYTF. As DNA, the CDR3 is TGTGCCATCAGTGGATATCCTGGCAGGGGGAACTATGGCTACACCTTC.